These 19 T cell receptor beta chains share one sample of origin, sequenced in a study of T cell repertoires in cytomegalovirus infection (dated by TCRdb to the late 2010s). The treatment or condition label here, explained by the study, means: in vitro stimulation with specific CMV peptide epitopes to enrich CMV-specific T cells. Sequencing was carried out with an Illumina HiSeq 1500. The public sequencing data were trimmed at Q25 with fastp and processed into clonotypes with MiXCR by TCRdb, which kept only in-frame beta chains. A single entry per CDR3 protein holds the most common genes and DNA from its merged rows. The sample has some 920,000 distinct CDR3 sequences on record, roughly 30% of them singletons. 13% of the sample rests with the top ten. No antigen has been assigned to these receptors. The starting material was cultured CD8+ T cells from PBMCs, obtained from culture after CMV antigen stimulation. The receptor set was obtained from a human donor in good health (CMV status not recorded). Some clones in this sample may be carry-over from other donors' samples.

This clonotype showed up just a few times. This rearrangement joins TRBV7-6 to TRBJ2-5; 10 bases line up with TRBD2. The CDR3 runs to 17 residues. V lost 3 bases, J lost 5 bases, and 12 bases stayed unmatched. CDR1 SGHVS and CDR2 FNYEAQ come from the germline V gene. Here the CDR3 reads CASSFPVGLADWETQYF. The CDR3 DNA is TGTGCCAGCAGCTTCCCCGTAGGACTAGCGGATTGGGAGACCCAGTACTTC. The entire variable domain, with the rest obtained from reference TRBV7-6 and TRBJ2-5, is as follows: GAGVSQSPRYKVTKRGQDVALRCDPISGHVSLYWYRQALGQGPEFLTYFNYEAQQDKSGLPNDRFSAERPEGSISTLTIQRTEQRDSAMYRCASSFPVGLADWETQYFGPGTRLLVL.

This clonotype appeared many times. This sequence joins TRBV7-8 and TRBJ2-5; TRBD1 matches 12 bases. Germline V CDR1 and CDR2: SGHVS, FQNEAQ. CDR3 length: 15 amino acids. V was pared by 5 bases and J by 3 bases, with 4 bases of the junction left unmatched. Here the CDR3 DNA reads TGTGCCAGCAGCGGGACAGGGGGCCTCAAAGAGACCCAGTACTTC. It codes for CASSGTGGLKETQYF.

This chain joins TRBV19 and TRBJ1-1, with D maybe TRBD1 (5 bases). This CDR3 has 15 amino acids. V lost 7 bases, J lost 1 base, and 16 bases lay in between. The V gene's germline CDR1 is LNHDA and CDR2 SQIVND (reference sequence). In DNA, the CDR3 is TGTGCCAGTAAGGAGGTTGGACACCCGAACACTGAAGCTTTCTTT. Translating gives CASKEVGHPNTEAFF.

This chain uses TRBV6-6 with TRBJ2-5; D possibly uses TRBD1 or TRBD2 (6 bases each). The V gene's germline CDR1 is MNHNY and CDR2 SVGAGI (reference sequence). The CDR3 has 15 residues. Trimming left V 6 bases short and J 4 bases short, with 18 bases between. Here the CDR3 DNA reads TGTGCCAGCAGCTCTTTCGGGGGCCCCCCAGAGACCCAGTACTTC. Encoded protein: CASSSFGGPPETQYF.

This clonotype was counted only a few times. The V call is TRBV15, the J call TRBJ1-2; D unclear. The V gene's germline CDR1 is LNHNV and CDR2 YYDKDF (reference sequence). The V end was cut by 7 bases, the J end by 2 bases, with 11 bases between. The CDR3 consists of 13 residues. The CDR3 nucleotides read TGTGCCACCAAAGATGTAAAGAACTATGGCTACACCTTC. Translated: CATKDVKNYGYTF.

This chain links TRBV20-1 with TRBJ2-7; D gene uncertain. Germline V lookup: CDR1 DFQATT, CDR2 SNEGSKA (reference sequence). The CDR3 length is 16 residues. The V and J ends lost 1 base and 5 bases respectively, with 21 bases between them. The chain's CDR3 is CSARAFRLAASHEQYF. DNA for the CDR3: TGCAGTGCTAGAGCCTTCAGGCTGGCAGCGAGCCACGAGCAGTACTTC.

This chain links TRBV11-2 with TRBJ2-5; D unclear. The CDR3 spans 17 residues. Deletions cut 0 bases from V and 2 bases from J, with 16 bases between. Germline values: CDR1 SGHAT, CDR2 FQNNGV. CDR3 DNA sequence: TGTGCCAGCAGCTTAGAAGGCGGCATCCTGAGGCAAGAGACCCAGTACTTC. Translated: CASSLEGGILRQETQYF.

This chain joins TRBV5-1 and TRBJ2-7, with D hard to call. This CDR3 contains 15 residues. Germline lookup yields CDR1 SGHRS and CDR2 YFSETQ. Trimming stripped 0 bases from V and 2 bases from J, with 12 bases between. CDR3 protein: CASSLADGYTYEQYF. CDR3 nucleotides: TGCGCCAGCAGCTTGGCCGACGGATACACCTACGAGCAGTACTTC.

Notes on this clonotype: This may come from a read error, since a much larger clone is one base off. This chain uses TRBV7-2 with TRBJ2-1; tentatively, D is TRBD1 or TRBD2 (5 bases each). Germline V gives CDR1 SGHTA, CDR2 FQGNSA. The ends were cut back, 5 bases at V and 4 bases at J, with 18 bases in the middle. The CDR3 has 16 residues. In nucleotides, the CDR3 is TGTGCCAGCAGCCCCGGGATGAGACAGACTTACAATGAGCAGTTCTTC. It encodes CASSPGMRQTYNEQFF.

The chain couples TRBV9 to TRBJ2-1; 10 bases fit TRBD2. CDR1 is SGDLS, CDR2 YYNGEE, per germline. J was trimmed by 10 bases and V by 0 bases; bases with no gene match: 4. The CDR3 runs to 14 residues. The CDR3 DNA follows: TGTGCCAGCAGCGTAGAGAGTAGCGGGGGGGAGCAGTTCTTC. This codes for CASSVESSGGEQFF.

V is TRBV20-1 and J is TRBJ1-2, with a tentative D call TRBD1 (6 bases). The ends were cut back, 3 bases at V and 6 bases at J, with 20 bases in the middle. CDR1 and CDR2 from the germline V gene are DFQATT and SNEGSKA (reference sequence). This CDR3 region has 15 residues. This CDR3 is CSASKGEGEKNGYTF. In nucleotides, the CDR3 is TGCAGTGCTAGTAAGGGGGAAGGAGAAAAGAATGGCTACACCTTC.

This clonotype was seen a few times. This chain links TRBV6-5 with TRBJ2-7; D is perhaps TRBD1 (6 bases). Per germline, CDR1 MNHEY and CDR2 SVGAGI. The CDR3 is 16 amino acids. V was clipped by 0 bases and J by 3 bases, with 15 bases between them. The CDR3 sequence: CASSYSGQGRDYEQYV. The CDR3 DNA reads TGTGCCAGCAGTTACTCGGGGCAGGGGCGAGACTACGAGCAGTACGTC.

V is TRBV7-4 and J is TRBJ2-7, with unresolved D. Per the germline V gene, CDR1 is SGHVT and CDR2 is SQSDAQ. This CDR3 region has 14 residues. Between the trimmed V and J ends, which lost 7 bases and 0 bases, there was a span of 13 bases. CDR3 bases: TGTGCCAGCAACCCCGACTTACACTCCTACGAGCAGTACTTC. Protein sequence: CASNPDLHSYEQYF.

This clonotype was seen a few times. DNA of the CDR3: TGTGCCAGCAGCTTTGGTCTAGCGGGGGGGCCAAAGTACAATGAGCAGTTCTTC. This gives the protein CASSFGLAGGPKYNEQFF. The genes are TRBV7-6 and TRBJ2-1, with 12 bases fitting TRBD2. Germline CDR1 and CDR2: SGHVS and FNYEAQ. V shed 3 bases, J shed 4 bases, and the junction held 10 bases outside the gene matches. This CDR3 is built from 18 residues.

This clonotype showed up just a few times. CDR3 in amino acids: CAKTGGDLMNTEAFF. DNA for the CDR3: TGTGCCAAAACAGGGGGCGACCTTATGAACACTGAAGCTTTCTTT. The chain has TRBV2 and TRBJ1-1; 9 nucleotides agree with TRBD1. The germline V gene encodes CDR1 SNHLY and CDR2 FYNNEI. After removal of 10 bases from V and 0 bases from J, the junction contained 9 bases not matched to a gene. There are 15 residues in the CDR3. Full variable domain (rest looked up from reference TRBV2 and TRBJ1-1): EPEVTQTPSHQVTQMGQEVILRCVPISNHLYFYWYRQILGQKVEFLVSFYNNEISEKSEIFDDQFSVERPDGSNFTLKIRSTKLEDSAMYFCAKTGGDLMNTEAFFGQGTRLTVV.

This clonotype was recorded many times. V and J are TRBV6-5 and TRBJ2-1; no definite D call. V was pared by 0 bases and J by 8 bases, with 5 bases between. CDR1 MNHEY and CDR2 SVGAGI come from the germline V gene. The CDR3 runs to 12 residues. DNA of the CDR3: TGTGCCAGCAGTTACTCGTGGGATGAGCAGTTCTTC. Translated, it gives CASSYSWDEQFF.

The V gene is TRBV14, the J gene TRBJ2-3; D is possibly TRBD1 (6 bases). The CDR3 contains 17 residues. CDR1 is SGHDN, CDR2 FVKESK, per germline. The V end lost 0 bases, the J end lost 1 base, and 14 bases lay between the germline ends. The CDR3 protein is CASSQDTRAGGTDTQYF. The CDR3 region has the DNA TGTGCCAGCAGCCAAGATACCCGGGCAGGGGGCACAGATACGCAGTATTTT.

This clonotype showed up just a few times. One end of the junction fails to match germline, which may point to a read error. The V gene is TRBV27, the J gene TRBJ1-5; no clear D. CDR3 length: 13 residues. Germline V CDR1 and CDR2: MNHEY, SMNVEV (reference sequence). The CDR3 sequence is CASSFAGNRPQHF. CDR3 sequence (DNA): TGTGCCAGCAGTTTCGCCGGAAATCGGCCCCAGCATTTT.

This clonotype was recorded at least ten times. The chain uses TRBV7-9 and TRBJ2-5, with 11 bases aligning to TRBD2. The length of the CDR3 is 17 residues. Trimming removed 3 bases from V and 5 bases from J; junction bases left unmatched: 11. Germline V gives CDR1 SEHNR, CDR2 FQNEAQ (reference sequence). The CDR3 loop reads CASSLPTSGAPRETQYF. CDR3 DNA: TGTGCCAGCAGCTTGCCGACTAGCGGGGCCCCCAGGGAGACCCAGTACTTC.